The 6 T cell receptor beta chains below all came from one sample that was sequenced in a study of somatic mutations in cytotoxic T cells in rheumatoid arthritis. TCRdb keeps only in-frame clones here, not all; method: immunoSEQ multiplex PCR. This sample has under 11,000 clones, with 89% found just once. Sequencing was carried out using CD4+ T cells sorted from blood. These receptors were collected from a woman aged 18-29 years with rheumatoid arthritis.

Only one count was recorded for this clone. The V gene is TRBV7-2, the J gene TRBJ2-5; D not certain. The germline V and J ends were trimmed by 2 bases and 4 bases, with 8 bases remaining between them. From germline, CDR1 is SGHTA and CDR2 FQGNSA. The CDR3 loop spans 13 amino acids. The CDR3 here is CASSLYYRETQYF. CDR3 nucleotides: TGTGCCAGCAGCTTATATTATCGAGAGACCCAGTACTTC.

The J gene is TRBJ1-2, the V gene TRBV27, with TRBD1 matching over 10 bases. This CDR3 contains 15 residues. J was trimmed by 5 bases and V by 3 bases; bases with no gene match: 6. From germline, CDR1 is MNHEY and CDR2 SMNVEV (reference sequence). In DNA, the CDR3 is TGTGCCAGCAGTTTGGGGGACAGGGGATGGTATGGCTACACCTTC. The encoded protein is CASSLGDRGWYGYTF.

This sequence joins TRBV15 and TRBJ2-1; 7 bases are shared with TRBD2. CDR1 and CDR2 from the germline V gene are LNHNV and YYDKDF (reference sequence). This CDR3 region has 16 residues. V dropped 2 bases and J dropped 5; count of bases not matched to a gene: 9. CDR3 DNA: TGTGCCACCAGCAGACTAGGGAGGGGCGAAAACAATGAGCAGTTCTTC. Amino acids: CATSRLGRGENNEQFF.

A single count supports this clone. This sequence joins TRBV11-2 and TRBJ1-2; D gene unclear. The germline CDR1 and CDR2 sequences are SGHAT and FQNNGV. CDR3 length: 13 amino acids. V was trimmed by 5 bases and J by 4 bases, leaving 11 bases between them. Here the CDR3 DNA reads TGTGCCAGCAGCCGTACGGAGCTCTATGGCTACACCTTC. Protein sequence: CASSRTELYGYTF.

J is TRBJ2-5 and V is TRBV7-3, with a weak D call TRBD2 (5 bases). CDR1 and CDR2 (germline): SGHTA, FQGTGA. The CDR3 sequence is 13 residues long. V was pared by 5 bases and J by 7 bases, with 14 bases between. The chain's CDR3 is CASSEGAAGTQYF. The CDR3 region has the DNA TGTGCCAGCAGCGAGGGTGCAGCAGGGACCCAGTACTTC.

V is TRBV19 and J is TRBJ1-4, with a possible D match to TRBD1 (5 bases). V was trimmed by 7 bases and J by 4 bases, leaving 16 bases between them. The CDR3 sequence is 15 residues long. Germline values: CDR1 LNHDA, CDR2 SQIVND (reference sequence). CDR3 sequence (DNA): TGTGCCAGTAAGAACAGGCTCCCATATAATGAAAAACTGTTTTTT. This gives the protein CASKNRLPYNEKLFF.